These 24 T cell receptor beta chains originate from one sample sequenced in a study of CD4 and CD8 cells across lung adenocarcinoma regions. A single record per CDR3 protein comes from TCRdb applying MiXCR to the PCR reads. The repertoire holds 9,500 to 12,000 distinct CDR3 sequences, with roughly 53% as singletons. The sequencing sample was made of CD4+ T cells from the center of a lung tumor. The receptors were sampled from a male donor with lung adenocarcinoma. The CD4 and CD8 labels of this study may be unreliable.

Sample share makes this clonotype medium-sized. The CDR3 DNA follows: TGTGCCAGCACGCCGCTCATGATGAGCTCCTACAATGAGCAGTTCTTC. Translation: CASTPLMMSSYNEQFF. The chain has TRBV6-5 and TRBJ2-1; D unresolved. This CDR3 spans 16 amino acids. V was shortened by 7 bases and J by 0 bases, with 16 bases between the two germline ends. The germline CDR1 and CDR2 sequences are MNHEY and SVGAGI.

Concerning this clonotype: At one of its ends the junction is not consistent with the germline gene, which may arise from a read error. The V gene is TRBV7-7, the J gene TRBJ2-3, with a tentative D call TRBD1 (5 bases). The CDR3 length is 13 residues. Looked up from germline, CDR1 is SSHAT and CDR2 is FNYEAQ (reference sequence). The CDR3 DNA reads TGTGCTAGCAGCTTAAGGTCAGGGATGGGTCAGTATTTT. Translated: CASSLRSGMGQYF.

CDR3 residues: CAISASAGGRQETQYF. The CDR3 DNA is TGTGCCATCAGTGCTTCGGCGGGAGGACGACAAGAGACCCAGTACTTC. The V and J genes are TRBV10-3 and TRBJ2-1, with 8 bases matching TRBD2. The end of the DNA aligns better with TRBJ2-5, so the J call may be wrong. The CDR3 sequence is 16 residues long. Looked up from germline, CDR1 is ENHRY and CDR2 is SYGVKD.

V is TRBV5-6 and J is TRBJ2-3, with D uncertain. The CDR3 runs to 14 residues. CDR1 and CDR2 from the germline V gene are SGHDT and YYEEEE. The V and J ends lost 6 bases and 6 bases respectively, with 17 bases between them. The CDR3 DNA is TGTGCCAGCACCACTCCGGTCGGACCGGATACGCAGTATTTT. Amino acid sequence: CASTTPVGPDTQYF.

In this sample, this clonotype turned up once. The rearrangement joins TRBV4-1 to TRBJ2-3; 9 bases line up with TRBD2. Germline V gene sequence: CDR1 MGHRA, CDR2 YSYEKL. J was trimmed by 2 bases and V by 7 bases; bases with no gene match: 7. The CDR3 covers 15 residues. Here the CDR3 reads CASKRGGAYTDTQYF. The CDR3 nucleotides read TGCGCCAGCAAACGCGGGGGGGCCTACACAGATACGCAGTATTTT.

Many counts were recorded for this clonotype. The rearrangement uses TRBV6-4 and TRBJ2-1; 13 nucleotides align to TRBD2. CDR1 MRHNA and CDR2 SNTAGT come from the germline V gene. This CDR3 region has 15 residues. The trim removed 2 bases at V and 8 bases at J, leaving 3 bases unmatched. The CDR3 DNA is TGTGCCAGCAGTGACGGACTAGCGGGAGTCGATGAGCAGTTCTTC. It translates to CASSDGLAGVDEQFF.

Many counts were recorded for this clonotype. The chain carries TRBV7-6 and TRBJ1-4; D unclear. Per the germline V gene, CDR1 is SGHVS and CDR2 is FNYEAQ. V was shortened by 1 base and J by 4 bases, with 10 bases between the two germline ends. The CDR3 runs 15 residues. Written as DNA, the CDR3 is TGTGCCAGCAGCTTAGAGCCAGCCTTTAATGAAAAACTGTTTTTT. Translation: CASSLEPAFNEKLFF.

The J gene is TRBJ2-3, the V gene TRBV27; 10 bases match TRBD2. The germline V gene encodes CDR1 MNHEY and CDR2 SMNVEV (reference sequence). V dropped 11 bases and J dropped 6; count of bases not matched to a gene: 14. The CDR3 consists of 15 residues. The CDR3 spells CAGGGASGGKDTQYF. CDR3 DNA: TGTGCCGGGGGGGGGGCTAGCGGGGGCAAGGATACGCAGTATTTT.

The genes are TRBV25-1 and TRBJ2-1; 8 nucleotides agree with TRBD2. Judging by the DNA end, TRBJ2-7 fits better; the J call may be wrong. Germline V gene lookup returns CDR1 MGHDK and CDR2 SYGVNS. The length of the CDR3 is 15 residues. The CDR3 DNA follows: TGTGCCAGCAGAGGGGAGACTAGCGAGGGCAATGCGCAGTACTTC. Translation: CASRGETSEGNAQYF.

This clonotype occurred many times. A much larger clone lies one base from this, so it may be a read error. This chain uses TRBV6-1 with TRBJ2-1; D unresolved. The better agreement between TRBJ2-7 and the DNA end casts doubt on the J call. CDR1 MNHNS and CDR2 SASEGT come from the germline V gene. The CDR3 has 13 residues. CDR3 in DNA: TGTGCCAGTCTACTCAACCTCTACAATGAGCAGTACTTC. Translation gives CASLLNLYNEQYF.

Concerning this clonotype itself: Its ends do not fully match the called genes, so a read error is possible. The CDR3 loop reads CASSSQGGFSSKDTQYF. CDR3 in DNA: TGCGCCAGCAGTTCTCAGGGGGGATTCAGTAGCAAAGATACCCAGTATTTC. This chain uses TRBV10-2 with TRBJ2-3, with D tentatively TRBD1 (7 bases). Germline V gene lookup returns CDR1 WSHSY and CDR2 SAAADI. The CDR3 consists of 17 residues.

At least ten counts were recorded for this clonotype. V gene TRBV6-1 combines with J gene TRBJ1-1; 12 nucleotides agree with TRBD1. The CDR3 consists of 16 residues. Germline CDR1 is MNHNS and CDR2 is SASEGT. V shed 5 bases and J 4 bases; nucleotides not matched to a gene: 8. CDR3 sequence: CASSRDRGRQGTEAFF. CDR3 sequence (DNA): TGTGCCAGCAGTCGGGACAGGGGGCGGCAGGGCACTGAAGCTTTCTTT.

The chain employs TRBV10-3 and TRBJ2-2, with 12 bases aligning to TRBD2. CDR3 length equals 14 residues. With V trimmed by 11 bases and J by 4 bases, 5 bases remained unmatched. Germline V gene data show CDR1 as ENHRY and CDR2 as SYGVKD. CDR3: CAGTSGRRTGELFF. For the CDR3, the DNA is TGTGCCGGTACTAGCGGGAGGCGCACCGGGGAGCTGTTTTTT.

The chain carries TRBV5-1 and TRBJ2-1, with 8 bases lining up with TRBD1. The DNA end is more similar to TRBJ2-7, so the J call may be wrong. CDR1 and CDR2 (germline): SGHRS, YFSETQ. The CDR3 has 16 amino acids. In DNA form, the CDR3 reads TGCGCCAGCAGCTTACGGACAGGGACGAGCTCCTACGAGCAGTACTTC. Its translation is CASSLRTGTSSYEQYF.

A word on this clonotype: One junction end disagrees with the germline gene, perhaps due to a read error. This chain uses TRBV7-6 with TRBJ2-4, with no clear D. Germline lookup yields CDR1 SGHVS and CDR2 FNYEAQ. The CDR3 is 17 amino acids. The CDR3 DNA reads TGTGCCAGCAGCTTAGTCTTAGGGCTGTCTGCCAAACACATTCAGTATTTC. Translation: CASSLVLGLSAKHIQYF.

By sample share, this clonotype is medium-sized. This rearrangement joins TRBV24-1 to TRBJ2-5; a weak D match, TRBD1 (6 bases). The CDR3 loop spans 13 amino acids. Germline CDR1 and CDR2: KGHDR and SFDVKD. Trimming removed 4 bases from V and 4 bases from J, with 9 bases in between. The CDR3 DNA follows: TGTGCCACCAGTGAACAGGGTAGAGAGACCCAGTACTTC. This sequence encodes CATSEQGRETQYF.

In DNA, the CDR3 is TGTGCCAGCAGCCTCATGACCCACATGAACACTGAAGCTTTCTTT. This sequence encodes CASSLMTHMNTEAFF. The chain employs TRBV7-2 and TRBJ1-1, with D unresolved. The CDR3 has 15 amino acids. Germline values: CDR1 SGHTA, CDR2 FQGNSA. V was pared by 5 bases and J by 0 bases, with 13 bases between.

The CDR3 sequence: CSAQYPPVGGRAKNIQYF. The CDR3 region has the DNA TGCAGTGCCCAGTACCCTCCCGTGGGGGGGCGCGCCAAAAACATTCAGTACTTC. This chain connects TRBV20-1 to TRBJ2-4, with D maybe TRBD2 (7 bases). This CDR3 is 18 amino acids long. Trimming shortened V by 6 bases and J by 1 base, and 25 bases separated the two germline ends. Per the germline V gene, CDR1 is DFQATT and CDR2 is SNEGSKA (reference sequence).

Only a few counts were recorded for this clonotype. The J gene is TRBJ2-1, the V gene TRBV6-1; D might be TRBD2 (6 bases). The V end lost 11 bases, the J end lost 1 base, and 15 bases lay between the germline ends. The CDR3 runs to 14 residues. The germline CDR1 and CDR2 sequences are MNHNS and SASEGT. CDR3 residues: CASRRARSYNEQFF. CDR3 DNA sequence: TGTGCCTCCCGGAGGGCCCGGTCCTACAATGAGCAGTTCTTC.

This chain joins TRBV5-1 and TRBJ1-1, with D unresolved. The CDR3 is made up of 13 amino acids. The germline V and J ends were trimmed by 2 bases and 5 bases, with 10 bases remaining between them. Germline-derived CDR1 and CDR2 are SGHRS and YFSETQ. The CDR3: CASSFGEGTEAFF. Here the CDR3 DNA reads TGCGCCAGCAGCTTTGGGGAAGGGACTGAAGCTTTCTTT.

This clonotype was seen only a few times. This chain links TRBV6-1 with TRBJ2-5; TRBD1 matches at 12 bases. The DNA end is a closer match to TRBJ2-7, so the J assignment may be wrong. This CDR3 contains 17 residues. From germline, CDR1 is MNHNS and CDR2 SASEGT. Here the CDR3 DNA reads TGTGCCAGCACTAAGGGACAGGGGGCGGTTTTCTCCTACGAGCAGTACTTC. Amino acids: CASTKGQGAVFSYEQYF.

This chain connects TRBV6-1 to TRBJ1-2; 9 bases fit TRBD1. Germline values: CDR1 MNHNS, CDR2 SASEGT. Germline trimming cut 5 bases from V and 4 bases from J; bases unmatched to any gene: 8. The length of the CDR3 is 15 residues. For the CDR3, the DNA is TGTGCCAGCAGTCCTACGGGACAGGGACTCTATGGCTACACCTTC. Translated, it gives CASSPTGQGLYGYTF.

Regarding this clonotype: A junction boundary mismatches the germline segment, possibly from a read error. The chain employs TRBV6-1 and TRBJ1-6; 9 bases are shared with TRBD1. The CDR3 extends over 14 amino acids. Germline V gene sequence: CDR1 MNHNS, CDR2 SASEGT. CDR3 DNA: TGTGCCAGCAGTGCCCGGAGGGGACAGGGCGAGCAGTACTTT. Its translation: CASSARRGQGEQYF.

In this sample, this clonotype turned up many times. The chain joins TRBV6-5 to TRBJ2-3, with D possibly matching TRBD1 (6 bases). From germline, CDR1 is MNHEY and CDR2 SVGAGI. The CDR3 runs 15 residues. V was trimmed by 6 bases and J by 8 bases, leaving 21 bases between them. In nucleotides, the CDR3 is TGTGCCAGCAGCTACCTAACCCAACAGGGAACTACGCAGTATTTT. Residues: CASSYLTQQGTTQYF.